Listed below are T cell receptor beta chains from one sample, sequenced in a study of monozygotic twins with inflammatory bowel disease. Reprocessing the 5' RACE reads, TCRdb reports a single entry for every CDR3 protein and omits DNA. This sample contains 93,000 or so distinct CDR3 sequences. The sequencing input was blood. These TCRs come from a human donor with ulcerative colitis or Crohn's disease, or a healthy co-twin of an affected twin (not recorded which). Both conserved end residues are part of each CDR3. The order of the fields is CDR3 protein, V gene, CDR3 length, J gene.

CASSLAYFTGTRGTGELFF TRBV9 19 TRBJ2-2
CASSYGFGTGSRNEQFF TRBV6-2/TRBV6-3 17 TRBJ2-1
CASSYIVQTGELFF TRBV6-6 14 TRBJ2-2
CASSRRRVPNTEAFF TRBV12-3/TRBV12-4 15 TRBJ1-1
CATSTLWNTGELFF TRBV10-3 14 TRBJ2-2
CASSSGGTGELFF TRBV7-2 13 TRBJ2-2
CASTTDSTYNSPLHF TRBV9 15 TRBJ1-6
CATTGTSGSYEQFF TRBV15 14 TRBJ2-1
CSAENTGELFF TRBV29-1 11 TRBJ2-2
CASSPASGRAGDTQYF TRBV7-2 16 TRBJ2-3
CASSPMTGSNQPQHF TRBV5-1 15 TRBJ1-5
CASSSGLAGRQETQYF TRBV19 16 TRBJ2-5
CASSPEGNIQYF TRBV5-1 12 TRBJ2-4